Listed below are T cell receptor beta chains from one sample, sequenced in a study of CD8 T cells in Susac syndrome. TCRdb processed the immunoSEQ multiplex PCR reads anew with MiXCR; each CDR3 protein has one entry. The data contain 150,000 or so distinct CDR3 sequences, around 94% of them singletons. The specimen sequenced was CD4+ T cells from PBMCs. The source is a human donor with multiple sclerosis. Each CDR3 is given with its conserved first and last residue. D genes are given only for firm matches. Clone size, where shown, is once, few, many, or a class for clones that have expanded.

v_call: TRBV7-8
clone_size: NA
d_call: NA
j_call: TRBJ2-3
cdr3_nt: TGTGCCAGCAGCGTCCCGGGGGTTACGGAAGATACGCAGTATTTT
cdr3_aa: CASSVPGVTEDTQYF

v_call: TRBV20-1
clone_size: NA
d_call: TRBD2
j_call: TRBJ2-7
cdr3_nt: TGCAGTGCTAGAGCCTATAGCGGGACCTACGAGCAGTACTTC
cdr3_aa: CSARAYSGTYEQYF

v_call: TRBV5-1
clone_size: NA
d_call: NA
j_call: TRBJ2-1
cdr3_nt: TGCGCCAGCAGCTTTCCCTTGACAGACAATGAGCAGTTCTTC
cdr3_aa: CASSFPLTDNEQFF

v_call: TRBV10-3
clone_size: NA
d_call: TRBD2
j_call: TRBJ2-1
cdr3_nt: TGTGCCATCAGTGCACCCGGGACTAGATCGGATGAGCAGTTCTTC
cdr3_aa: CAISAPGTRSDEQFF

v_call: TRBV30
clone_size: NA
d_call: NA
j_call: TRBJ1-4
cdr3_nt: TGTGCCTGGAGCGGGACAAGCTTAGAAAAACTGTTTTTT
cdr3_aa: CAWSGTSLEKLFF

v_call: TRBV11-2
clone_size: NA
d_call: TRBD1
j_call: TRBJ2-5
cdr3_nt: TGTGCCAGCAGCTTATTGGACAGGCAAGAGACCCAGTACTTC
cdr3_aa: CASSLLDRQETQYF

v_call: TRBV3-1
clone_size: NA
d_call: NA
j_call: TRBJ1-1
cdr3_nt: TGTGCCAGCAGCCGCCTGAAGGGTGGGGGCAACACTGAAGCTTTCTTT
cdr3_aa: CASSRLKGGGNTEAFF

v_call: TRBV10-3
clone_size: NA
d_call: NA
j_call: TRBJ2-7
cdr3_nt: TGTGCGACCCTGGAAGGGGGGGCGAACGAGCAGTACTTC
cdr3_aa: CATLEGGANEQYF

v_call: TRBV6-5
clone_size: NA
d_call: NA
j_call: TRBJ2-7
cdr3_nt: TGTGCCAGCACGGGATCCCACGAGCAGTACTTC
cdr3_aa: CASTGSHEQYF

v_call: TRBV4-2
clone_size: NA
d_call: NA
j_call: TRBJ2-7
cdr3_nt: TGTGCCAGCAGCCAGGGACTGAGTGGGACCTACGAGCAGTACTTC
cdr3_aa: CASSQGLSGTYEQYF

v_call: TRBV12-3/TRBV12-4
clone_size: NA
d_call: NA
j_call: TRBJ1-5
cdr3_nt: TGTGCCAGCAGCCCCGACAGAGAGGATCAGCCCCAGCATTTT
cdr3_aa: CASSPDREDQPQHF

v_call: TRBV20-1
clone_size: NA
d_call: NA
j_call: TRBJ2-5
cdr3_nt: TGCAGTGCTAGAGATCTTAAGGACAGTGGCGAGACCCAGTACTTC
cdr3_aa: CSARDLKDSGETQYF

v_call: TRBV10-3
clone_size: NA
d_call: TRBD1
j_call: TRBJ2-7
cdr3_nt: TGTGCCATACGGACAGGGGGAAGCTCCTACGAGCAGTACTTC
cdr3_aa: CAIRTGGSSYEQYF

v_call: TRBV7-2
clone_size: few
d_call: NA
j_call: TRBJ2-2
cdr3_nt: TGTGCCAGCAGCTTCAGGAACACCGGGGAGCTGTTTTTT
cdr3_aa: CASSFRNTGELFF

v_call: TRBV12-3/TRBV12-4
clone_size: NA
d_call: TRBD2
j_call: TRBJ2-5
cdr3_nt: TGTGCCAGCAGACACACTAGCGGGTGGGAGACCCAGTACTTC
cdr3_aa: CASRHTSGWETQYF

v_call: TRBV27
clone_size: NA
d_call: NA
j_call: TRBJ1-2
cdr3_nt: TGTGCCAGCAGTTTAGGGCCCGCAGGAAACTATGGCTACACCTTC
cdr3_aa: CASSLGPAGNYGYTF

v_call: TRBV5-1
clone_size: NA
d_call: NA
j_call: TRBJ1-5
cdr3_nt: TGCGCCAGCAGCTTGGGATCTTCAGGGGGCAATCAGCCCCAGCATTTT
cdr3_aa: CASSLGSSGGNQPQHF

v_call: TRBV12-3/TRBV12-4
clone_size: NA
d_call: NA
j_call: TRBJ2-6
cdr3_nt: TGTGCCAGCAGTTTAGCGGTCAGGGGGGCCAACGTCCTGACTTTC
cdr3_aa: CASSLAVRGANVLTF

v_call: TRBV2
clone_size: NA
d_call: NA
j_call: TRBJ1-1
cdr3_nt: TGTGCCAGCACAGTAAACGGACAGAACACTGAAGCTTTCTTT
cdr3_aa: CASTVNGQNTEAFF

v_call: TRBV12-3/TRBV12-4
clone_size: NA
d_call: NA
j_call: TRBJ1-1
cdr3_nt: TGTGCCAGCGAGAGTCGCCCCCCAGCTTTCTTT
cdr3_aa: CASESRPPAFF

v_call: TRBV6-6
clone_size: NA
d_call: NA
j_call: TRBJ2-7
cdr3_nt: TGTGCCAGCACAGGACAGTTTAGCTCCTACGAGCAGTACTTC
cdr3_aa: CASTGQFSSYEQYF

v_call: TRBV6-5
clone_size: NA
d_call: NA
j_call: TRBJ2-5
cdr3_nt: TGTGCCAGCAGTCCTCAGGGATCGACCCAGTACTTC
cdr3_aa: CASSPQGSTQYF

v_call: TRBV7-2
clone_size: NA
d_call: NA
j_call: TRBJ2-7
cdr3_nt: TGTGCCAGCAGCCCCGGCCAAGGACGGAGCGAGCAGTACTTC
cdr3_aa: CASSPGQGRSEQYF

v_call: TRBV29-1
clone_size: NA
d_call: NA
j_call: TRBJ2-3
cdr3_nt: TGCAGCGTTCAACAGGGCACAGATACGCAGTATTTT
cdr3_aa: CSVQQGTDTQYF

v_call: TRBV6-5
clone_size: NA
d_call: NA
j_call: TRBJ1-3
cdr3_nt: TGTGCCAGCAGTTTGTCAGTACCCGGATCGGGCGGAAACACCATATATTTT
cdr3_aa: CASSLSVPGSGGNTIYF

v_call: TRBV9
clone_size: NA
d_call: NA
j_call: TRBJ2-7
cdr3_nt: TGTGCCAGCAGCGCCGTCTACGAGCAGTACTTC
cdr3_aa: CASSAVYEQYF

v_call: TRBV4-1
clone_size: NA
d_call: NA
j_call: TRBJ1-5
cdr3_nt: TGCGCCAGCAGCCAAGGCAATCTAAGGGGCAGAGGCAATCAGCCCCAGCATTTT
cdr3_aa: CASSQGNLRGRGNQPQHF

v_call: TRBV9
clone_size: NA
d_call: TRBD2
j_call: TRBJ2-7
cdr3_nt: TGTGCCAGCAGCGTAGGGTCTAGCGGAGGCTACGAGCAGTACTTC
cdr3_aa: CASSVGSSGGYEQYF

v_call: TRBV29-1
clone_size: NA
d_call: NA
j_call: TRBJ1-1
cdr3_nt: TGCAGCGGCGTCAGGGGAGGTCGGACTGAAGCTTTCTTT
cdr3_aa: CSGVRGGRTEAFF

v_call: TRBV10-3
clone_size: once
d_call: TRBD1
j_call: TRBJ1-5
cdr3_nt: TGTGCCATCAGTGTTCAGGGGGGAAATCAGCCCCAGCATTTT
cdr3_aa: CAISVQGGNQPQHF

v_call: TRBV6-2/TRBV6-3
clone_size: NA
d_call: NA
j_call: TRBJ1-1
cdr3_nt: TGTGCCAGCAGTTACCCCGGATCTGGGACTGAAGCTTTCTTT
cdr3_aa: CASSYPGSGTEAFF

v_call: TRBV5-1
clone_size: NA
d_call: NA
j_call: TRBJ2-3
cdr3_nt: TGCGCCAGCAGCAACGGGGACGAAGATACGCAGTATTTT
cdr3_aa: CASSNGDEDTQYF

v_call: TRBV30
clone_size: NA
d_call: TRBD1
j_call: TRBJ2-7
cdr3_nt: TGTGCCTGGATGGGGACAGGAACGGTACACGAGCAGTACTTC
cdr3_aa: CAWMGTGTVHEQYF

v_call: TRBV27
clone_size: NA
d_call: NA
j_call: TRBJ2-1
cdr3_nt: TGTGCCAGCAGTGGCTGGGGAGGCCATGAGCAGTTCTTC
cdr3_aa: CASSGWGGHEQFF

v_call: TRBV6-1
clone_size: NA
d_call: NA
j_call: TRBJ2-7
cdr3_nt: TGTGCCAGCAGTGAGGGACGGAGAGGCGGCCTGAGCTCCTACGAGCAGTACTTC
cdr3_aa: CASSEGRRGGLSSYEQYF

v_call: TRBV7-9
clone_size: few
d_call: NA
j_call: TRBJ2-7
cdr3_nt: TGTGCCAGCAGCGGCAGATCCTACGAGCAGTACTTC
cdr3_aa: CASSGRSYEQYF

v_call: TRBV12-3/TRBV12-4
clone_size: NA
d_call: TRBD1
j_call: TRBJ2-7
cdr3_nt: TGTGCCAGCAGTCATACACGGACAGGGAAGGGATCGGAGCAGTACTTC
cdr3_aa: CASSHTRTGKGSEQYF

v_call: TRBV7-9
clone_size: NA
d_call: NA
j_call: TRBJ1-2
cdr3_nt: TGTGCCAGCAGTCCCTCGGACAGCCGCAGCTATGGCTACACCTTC
cdr3_aa: CASSPSDSRSYGYTF

v_call: TRBV20-1
clone_size: NA
d_call: TRBD2
j_call: TRBJ2-2
cdr3_nt: TGCAGTGCTAGACAGTACCTAGCGGGAGACACCGGGGAGCTGTTTTTT
cdr3_aa: CSARQYLAGDTGELFF

v_call: TRBV20-1
clone_size: NA
d_call: TRBD2
j_call: TRBJ2-1
cdr3_nt: TGCAGTGCTACCCCCACTAGCGGGATTGACAATGAGCAGTTCTTC
cdr3_aa: CSATPTSGIDNEQFF

v_call: TRBV20-1
clone_size: NA
d_call: NA
j_call: TRBJ2-1
cdr3_nt: TGCAGTGCTGGACAGAATCGCTACAATGAGCAGTTCTTC
cdr3_aa: CSAGQNRYNEQFF

v_call: TRBV7-9
clone_size: NA
d_call: NA
j_call: TRBJ1-1
cdr3_nt: TGTGCCAGCACCTCCTCGTCGGGGTTGGTTACTGAAGCTTTCTTT
cdr3_aa: CASTSSSGLVTEAFF

v_call: TRBV29-1
clone_size: NA
d_call: TRBD1
j_call: TRBJ2-7
cdr3_nt: TGCAGCGTTAGCGCCCGGGGACAGAGCTCCTACGAGCAGTACTTC
cdr3_aa: CSVSARGQSSYEQYF

v_call: TRBV11-2
clone_size: NA
d_call: NA
j_call: TRBJ1-1
cdr3_nt: TGTGCCAGCAGCCAGACGGCAGGGATAACTGAAGCTTTCTTT
cdr3_aa: CASSQTAGITEAFF

v_call: TRBV4-2
clone_size: NA
d_call: NA
j_call: TRBJ2-5
cdr3_nt: TGTGCCAGCAGTCCCGGGGTAGCGGAAACAGAGACCCAGTACTTC
cdr3_aa: CASSPGVAETETQYF

v_call: TRBV19
clone_size: once
d_call: NA
j_call: TRBJ2-7
cdr3_nt: TGTGCCAGTAGTATACGGGCGGACGAACGCGAGCAGTACTTC
cdr3_aa: CASSIRADEREQYF

v_call: TRBV12-3/TRBV12-4
clone_size: NA
d_call: TRBD1
j_call: TRBJ1-1
cdr3_nt: TGTGCCAGCACGGGACAGGGGGACACTGAAGCTTTCTTT
cdr3_aa: CASTGQGDTEAFF

v_call: TRBV4-1
clone_size: NA
d_call: TRBD1
j_call: TRBJ1-5
cdr3_nt: TGCGCCAGCAGCCAAGAACGCAGGGGGAATCAGCCCCAGCATTTT
cdr3_aa: CASSQERRGNQPQHF

v_call: TRBV18
clone_size: NA
d_call: NA
j_call: TRBJ1-1
cdr3_nt: TGTGCCAGCTCACCACAGGGGAAGGGTGAAGCTTTCTTT
cdr3_aa: CASSPQGKGEAFF

v_call: TRBV20-1
clone_size: NA
d_call: TRBD1
j_call: TRBJ1-1
cdr3_nt: TGCAGTGCCAATACGCGAGGGACAGGGAACACTGAAGCTTTCTTT
cdr3_aa: CSANTRGTGNTEAFF

v_call: TRBV7-9
clone_size: NA
d_call: NA
j_call: TRBJ1-5
cdr3_nt: TGTGCCAGCAGCTTAGGGGTGTTGGGGGATCAGCCCCAGCATTTT
cdr3_aa: CASSLGVLGDQPQHF

v_call: TRBV29-1
clone_size: NA
d_call: TRBD1
j_call: TRBJ1-2
cdr3_nt: TGCAGCGCTGGGGACAGTAACTATGGCTACACCTTC
cdr3_aa: CSAGDSNYGYTF

v_call: TRBV6-2/TRBV6-3
clone_size: NA
d_call: NA
j_call: TRBJ2-1
cdr3_nt: TGTGCCAGCAGTTTAATCCAGGGGAAGAATGAGCAGTTCTTC
cdr3_aa: CASSLIQGKNEQFF

v_call: TRBV18
clone_size: NA
d_call: TRBD1
j_call: TRBJ2-5
cdr3_nt: TGTGCCAGCTCACTTACAAGAATAGGGACAGGGGCAAGCAGGACCCAGTACTTC
cdr3_aa: CASSLTRIGTGASRTQYF

v_call: TRBV5-1
clone_size: NA
d_call: TRBD1
j_call: TRBJ2-5
cdr3_nt: TGCGCCAGCAGCAAAGGGACAGGGGAAGAGACCCAGTACTTC
cdr3_aa: CASSKGTGEETQYF

v_call: TRBV12-3/TRBV12-4
clone_size: NA
d_call: TRBD2
j_call: TRBJ2-1
cdr3_nt: TGTGCCAGCAGACGGACTAGCGGTTATTACAATGAGCAGTTCTTC
cdr3_aa: CASRRTSGYYNEQFF

v_call: TRBV12-3/TRBV12-4
clone_size: NA
d_call: NA
j_call: TRBJ1-2
cdr3_nt: TGTGCCAGCAGTTTTTCGACATCCGGCTACACCTTC
cdr3_aa: CASSFSTSGYTF

v_call: TRBV2
clone_size: NA
d_call: NA
j_call: TRBJ1-1
cdr3_nt: TGTGCCAGCAGGCTCATGGACAGCGACACTGAAGCTTTCTTT
cdr3_aa: CASRLMDSDTEAFF

v_call: TRBV15
clone_size: NA
d_call: NA
j_call: TRBJ1-2
cdr3_nt: TGTGCCACCAGCAGAGATACCAGGGTAGGGGGAGACTACACCTTC
cdr3_aa: CATSRDTRVGGDYTF